The rows below give T cell receptor beta chains drawn from one sample of a study of blood T cell repertoires in COVID-19. Libraries were prepared by immunoSEQ multiplex PCR; TCRdb keeps only in-frame clonotypes and omits some of them. The sample records approximately 150,000 clones, approximately 86% being singletons. Material: PBMCs or T cells enriched from blood (not recorded which). All receptors come from a man in his sixties who had recovered from COVID-19. Each CDR3 is given with its conserved first and last residue. The order of the fields is J gene, V gene, D gene, clone size, CDR3 protein, CDR3 DNA. The D gene is left open where the match is weak. Size is stated for part of the rows, as once, few or many counts, or as a class when the clone is expanded.

j_call: TRBJ2-3
v_call: TRBV19
d_call: -
clone_size: -
cdr3_aa: CASSMTGLNTDTQYF
cdr3_nt: TGTGCCAGTAGTATGACAGGCCTTAACACAGATACGCAGTATTTT

j_call: TRBJ2-3
v_call: TRBV19
d_call: TRBD1
clone_size: -
cdr3_aa: CASSDADRATDTQYF
cdr3_nt: TGTGCCAGTAGTGATGCGGACAGGGCGACAGATACGCAGTATTTT

j_call: TRBJ2-2
v_call: TRBV12-3/TRBV12-4
d_call: -
clone_size: -
cdr3_aa: CASSPGQPRGLFF
cdr3_nt: TGTGCCAGCAGTCCCGGACAGCCTAGGGGGCTGTTTTTT

j_call: TRBJ1-3
v_call: TRBV9
d_call: TRBD1
clone_size: -
cdr3_aa: CASSPTTTGPGNTIYF
cdr3_nt: TGTGCCAGCAGCCCAACGACGACAGGGCCTGGAAACACCATATATTTT

j_call: TRBJ1-5
v_call: TRBV30
d_call: -
clone_size: -
cdr3_aa: CAWSDRENQPQHF
cdr3_nt: TGTGCCTGGAGTGATCGGGAGAATCAGCCCCAGCATTTT

j_call: TRBJ1-6
v_call: TRBV19
d_call: TRBD1
clone_size: -
cdr3_aa: CASRTGPFGSPLHF
cdr3_nt: TGTGCCAGTAGGACAGGGCCCTTCGGTTCACCCCTCCACTTT

j_call: TRBJ2-1
v_call: TRBV14
d_call: TRBD1
clone_size: many
cdr3_aa: CASSHLRDRGHWDEQFF
cdr3_nt: TGTGCCAGCAGCCATTTGAGGGACAGGGGGCATTGGGATGAGCAGTTCTTC

j_call: TRBJ2-2
v_call: TRBV29-1
d_call: TRBD2
clone_size: -
cdr3_aa: CSGISGSSGELFF
cdr3_nt: TGCAGCGGGATTAGCGGGAGCTCCGGGGAGCTGTTTTTT

j_call: TRBJ2-5
v_call: TRBV9
d_call: TRBD2
clone_size: -
cdr3_aa: CASSPGTSGGAIETQYF
cdr3_nt: TGTGCCAGCAGCCCCGGGACTAGCGGGGGGGCCATAGAGACCCAGTACTTC

j_call: TRBJ2-2
v_call: TRBV11-3
d_call: -
clone_size: -
cdr3_aa: CASSLDSVLPGELFF
cdr3_nt: TGTGCCAGCAGCTTAGATTCGGTCCTGCCCGGGGAGCTGTTTTTT

j_call: TRBJ2-5
v_call: TRBV28
d_call: TRBD2
clone_size: -
cdr3_aa: CASTTSGPRTQYF
cdr3_nt: TGTGCCAGCACCACTAGCGGCCCCAGGACCCAGTACTTC

j_call: TRBJ2-1
v_call: TRBV5-1
d_call: -
clone_size: -
cdr3_aa: CASSLHGGSSYNEQFF
cdr3_nt: TGCGCCAGCAGCTTGCACGGCGGCAGCTCCTACAATGAGCAGTTCTTC

j_call: TRBJ2-2
v_call: TRBV15
d_call: -
clone_size: -
cdr3_aa: CATSSRITQGRELFF
cdr3_nt: TGTGCCACCAGCTCTAGGATCACCCAGGGTCGGGAGCTGTTTTTT

j_call: TRBJ1-1
v_call: TRBV7-9
d_call: -
clone_size: -
cdr3_aa: CASSFVSTEAFF
cdr3_nt: TGTGCCAGCAGCTTTGTGTCGACTGAAGCTTTCTTT

j_call: TRBJ2-7
v_call: TRBV18
d_call: TRBD1
clone_size: -
cdr3_aa: CASSPPGTVKVYEQYF
cdr3_nt: TGTGCCAGCTCACCACCCGGGACAGTTAAAGTCTACGAGCAGTACTTC

j_call: TRBJ2-3
v_call: TRBV25-1
d_call: -
clone_size: -
cdr3_aa: CASSELTDTQYF
cdr3_nt: TGTGCCAGCAGTGAATTAACAGATACGCAGTATTTT

j_call: TRBJ2-7
v_call: TRBV28
d_call: -
clone_size: few
cdr3_aa: CASGREQYF
cdr3_nt: TGTGCCTCGGGGAGGGAGCAGTACTTC

j_call: TRBJ1-1
v_call: TRBV19
d_call: TRBD1
clone_size: -
cdr3_aa: CASSPGTEGEAFF
cdr3_nt: TGTGCCAGTAGTCCCGGGACAGAGGGTGAAGCTTTCTTT